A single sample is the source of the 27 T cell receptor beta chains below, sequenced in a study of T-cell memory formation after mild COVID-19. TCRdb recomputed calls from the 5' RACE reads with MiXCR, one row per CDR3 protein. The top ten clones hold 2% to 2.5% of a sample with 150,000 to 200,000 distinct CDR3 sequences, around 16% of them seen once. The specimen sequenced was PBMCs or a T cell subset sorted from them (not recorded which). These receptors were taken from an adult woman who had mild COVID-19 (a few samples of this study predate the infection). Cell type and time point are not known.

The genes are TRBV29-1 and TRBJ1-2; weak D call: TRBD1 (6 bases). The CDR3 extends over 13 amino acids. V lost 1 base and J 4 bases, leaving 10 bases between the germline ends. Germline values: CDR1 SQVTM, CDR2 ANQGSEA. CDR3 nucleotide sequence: TGCAGCGTTGAAGGAGAGGACAGCTATGGCTACACCTTC. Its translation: CSVEGEDSYGYTF.

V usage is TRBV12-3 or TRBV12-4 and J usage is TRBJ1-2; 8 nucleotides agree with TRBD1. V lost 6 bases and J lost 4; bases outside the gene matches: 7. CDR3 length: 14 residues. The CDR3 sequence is CASRAGGLGYGYTF. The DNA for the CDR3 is TGTGCCAGCAGGGCAGGGGGCTTGGGCTATGGCTACACCTTC.

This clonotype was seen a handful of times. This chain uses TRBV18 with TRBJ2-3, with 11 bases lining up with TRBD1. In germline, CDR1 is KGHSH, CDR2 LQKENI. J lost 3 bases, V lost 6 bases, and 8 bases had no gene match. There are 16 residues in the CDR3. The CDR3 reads CASSQLGQGATDTQYF. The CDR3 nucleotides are TGTGCCAGCTCGCAACTCGGACAGGGGGCTACAGATACGCAGTATTTT.

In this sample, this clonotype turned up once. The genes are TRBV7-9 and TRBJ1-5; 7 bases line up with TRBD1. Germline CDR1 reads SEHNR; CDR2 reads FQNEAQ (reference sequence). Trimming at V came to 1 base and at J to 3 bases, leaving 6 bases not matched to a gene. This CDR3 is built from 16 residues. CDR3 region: CASSLVTGVDNQPQHF. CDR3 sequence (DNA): TGTGCCAGCAGCTTAGTAACAGGGGTAGACAATCAGCCCCAGCATTTT. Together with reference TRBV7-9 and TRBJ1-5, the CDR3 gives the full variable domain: DTGVSQNPRHKITKRGQNVTFRCDPISEHNRLYWYRQTLGQGPEFLTYFQNEAQLEKSRLLSDRFSAERPKGSFSTLEIQRTEQGDSAMYLCASSLVTGVDNQPQHFGDGTRLSIL.

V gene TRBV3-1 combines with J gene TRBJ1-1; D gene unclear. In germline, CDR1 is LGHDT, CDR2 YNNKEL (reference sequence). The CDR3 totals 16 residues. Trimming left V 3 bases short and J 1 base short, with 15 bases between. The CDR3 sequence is CASSQRVRVENTEAFF. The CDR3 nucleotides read TGTGCCAGCAGCCAGCGCGTTAGGGTCGAGAACACTGAAGCTTTCTTT.

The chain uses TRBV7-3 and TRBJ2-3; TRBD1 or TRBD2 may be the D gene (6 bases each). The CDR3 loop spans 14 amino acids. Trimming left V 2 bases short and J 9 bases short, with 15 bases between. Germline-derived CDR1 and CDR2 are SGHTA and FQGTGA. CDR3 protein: CASSLGTTGGTQYF. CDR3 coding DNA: TGTGCCAGCAGCTTAGGCACTACCGGGGGCACGCAGTATTTT.

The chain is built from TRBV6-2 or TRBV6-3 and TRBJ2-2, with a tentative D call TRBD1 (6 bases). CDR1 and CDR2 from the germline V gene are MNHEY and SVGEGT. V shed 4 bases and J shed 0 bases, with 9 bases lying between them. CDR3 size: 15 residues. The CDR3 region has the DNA TGTGCCAGCAGTTTGGGGGCATCGAACACCGGGGAGCTGTTTTTT. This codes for CASSLGASNTGELFF.

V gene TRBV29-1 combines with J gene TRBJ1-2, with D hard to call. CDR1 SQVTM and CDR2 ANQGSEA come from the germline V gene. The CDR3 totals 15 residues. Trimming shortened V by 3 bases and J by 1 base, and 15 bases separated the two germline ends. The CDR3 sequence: CSVEGPRESNYGYTF. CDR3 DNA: TGCAGCGTTGAGGGTCCCCGGGAAAGTAACTATGGCTACACCTTC.

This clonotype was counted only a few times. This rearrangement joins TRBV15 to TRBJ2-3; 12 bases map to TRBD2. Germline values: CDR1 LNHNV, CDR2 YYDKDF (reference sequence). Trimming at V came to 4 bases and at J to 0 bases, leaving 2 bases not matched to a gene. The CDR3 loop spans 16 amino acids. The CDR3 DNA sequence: TGTGCCACCAGCAAAGGACTAGCGGGGAGCACAGATACGCAGTATTTT. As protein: CATSKGLAGSTDTQYF.

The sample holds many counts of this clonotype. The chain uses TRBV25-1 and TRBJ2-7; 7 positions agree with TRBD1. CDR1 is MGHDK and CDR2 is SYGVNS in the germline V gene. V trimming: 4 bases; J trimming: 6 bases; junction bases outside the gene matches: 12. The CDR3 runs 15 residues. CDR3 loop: CASSVLSDRASEQYF. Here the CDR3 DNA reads TGTGCCAGCAGTGTCCTGTCAGACAGGGCATCCGAGCAGTACTTC.

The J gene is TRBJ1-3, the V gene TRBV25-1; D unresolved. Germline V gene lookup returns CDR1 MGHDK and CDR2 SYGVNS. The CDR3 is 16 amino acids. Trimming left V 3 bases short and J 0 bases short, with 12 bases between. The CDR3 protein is CASSEPGPISGNTIYF. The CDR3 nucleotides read TGTGCCAGCAGTGAGCCCGGACCGATCTCTGGAAACACCATATATTTT.

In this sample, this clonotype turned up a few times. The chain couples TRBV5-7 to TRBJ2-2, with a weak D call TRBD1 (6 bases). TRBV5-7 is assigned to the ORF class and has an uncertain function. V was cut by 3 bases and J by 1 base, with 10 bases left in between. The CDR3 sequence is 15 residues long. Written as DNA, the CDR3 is TGTGCCAGCAGCTACAGGGTTGGGAACACCGGGGAGCTGTTTTTT. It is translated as CASSYRVGNTGELFF.

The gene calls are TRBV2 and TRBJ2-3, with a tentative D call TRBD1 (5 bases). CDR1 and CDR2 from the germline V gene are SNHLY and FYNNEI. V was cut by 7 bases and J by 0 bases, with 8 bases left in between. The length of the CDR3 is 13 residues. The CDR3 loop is CASNGASTDTQYF. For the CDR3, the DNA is TGTGCCAGCAATGGGGCTAGCACAGATACGCAGTATTTT.

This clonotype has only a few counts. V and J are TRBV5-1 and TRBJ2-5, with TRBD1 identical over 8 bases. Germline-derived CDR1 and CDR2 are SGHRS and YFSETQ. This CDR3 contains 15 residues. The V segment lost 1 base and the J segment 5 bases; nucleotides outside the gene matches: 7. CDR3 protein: CASSLPGGVGETQYF. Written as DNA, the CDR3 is TGCGCCAGCAGCTTGCCAGGGGGCGTCGGGGAGACCCAGTACTTC.

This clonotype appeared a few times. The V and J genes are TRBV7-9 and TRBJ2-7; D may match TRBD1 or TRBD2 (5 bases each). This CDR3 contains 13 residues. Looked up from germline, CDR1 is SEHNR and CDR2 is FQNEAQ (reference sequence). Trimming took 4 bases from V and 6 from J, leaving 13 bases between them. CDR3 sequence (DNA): TGTGCCAGCAGCTCCGGGACGTCCGGCGAGCAGTACTTC. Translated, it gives CASSSGTSGEQYF.

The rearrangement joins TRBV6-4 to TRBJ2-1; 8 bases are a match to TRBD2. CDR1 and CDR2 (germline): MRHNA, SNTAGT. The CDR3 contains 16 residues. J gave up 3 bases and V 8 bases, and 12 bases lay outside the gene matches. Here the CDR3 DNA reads TGTGCCAGCCTGCGGGAGGTCCACGCGAACTACAATGAGCAGTTCTTC. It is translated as CASLREVHANYNEQFF.

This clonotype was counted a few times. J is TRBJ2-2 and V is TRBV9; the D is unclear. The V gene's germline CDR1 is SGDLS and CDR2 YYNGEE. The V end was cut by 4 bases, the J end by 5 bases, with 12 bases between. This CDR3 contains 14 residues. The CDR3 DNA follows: TGTGCCAGCAGCCCCAAGGGCCTGACCGGGGAGCTGTTTTTT. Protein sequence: CASSPKGLTGELFF.

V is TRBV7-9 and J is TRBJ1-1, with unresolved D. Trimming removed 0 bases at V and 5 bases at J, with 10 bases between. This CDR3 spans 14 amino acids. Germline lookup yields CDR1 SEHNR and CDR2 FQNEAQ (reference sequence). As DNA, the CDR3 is TGTGCCAGCAGCTTAGCGGAGGCGAGGACTGAAGCTTTCTTT. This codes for CASSLAEARTEAFF.

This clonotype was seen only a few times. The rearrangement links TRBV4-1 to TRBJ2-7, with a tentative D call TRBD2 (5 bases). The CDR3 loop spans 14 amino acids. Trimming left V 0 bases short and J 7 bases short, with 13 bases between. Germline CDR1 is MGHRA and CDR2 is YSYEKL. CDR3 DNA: TGCGCCAGCAGCCAAGATGGAAAGCGGTGGGAGCAGTACTTC. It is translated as CASSQDGKRWEQYF.

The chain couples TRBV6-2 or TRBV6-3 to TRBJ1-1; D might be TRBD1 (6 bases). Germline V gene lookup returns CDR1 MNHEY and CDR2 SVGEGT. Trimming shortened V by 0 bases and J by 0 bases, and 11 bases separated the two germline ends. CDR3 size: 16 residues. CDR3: CASSYSRDTLNTEAFF. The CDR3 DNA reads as TGTGCCAGCAGTTACTCACGGGACACCCTGAACACTGAAGCTTTCTTT.

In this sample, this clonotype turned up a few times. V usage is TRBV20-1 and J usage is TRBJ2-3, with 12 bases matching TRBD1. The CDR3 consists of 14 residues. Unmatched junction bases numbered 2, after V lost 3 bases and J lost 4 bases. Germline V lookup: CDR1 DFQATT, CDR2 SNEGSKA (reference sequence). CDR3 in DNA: TGCAGTGCTAGGGGACAGGGGGCCCCAGATACGCAGTATTTT. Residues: CSARGQGAPDTQYF.

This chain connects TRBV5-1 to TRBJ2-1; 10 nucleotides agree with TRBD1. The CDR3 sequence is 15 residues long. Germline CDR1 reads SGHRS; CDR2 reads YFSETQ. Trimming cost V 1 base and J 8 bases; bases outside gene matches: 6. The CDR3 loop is CASSLSGQGWDEQFF. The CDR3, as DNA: TGCGCCAGCAGCTTGTCGGGACAGGGGTGGGATGAGCAGTTCTTC.

Here the CDR3 reads CASSLQAGGSHEQFF. The DNA for the CDR3 is TGTGCCAGCAGCTTACAAGCGGGAGGATCCCATGAGCAGTTCTTC. The chain recombines TRBV7-3 with TRBJ2-1, with 9 nucleotides matching TRBD2. CDR1 is SGHTA and CDR2 is FQGTGA in the germline V gene. The J segment lost 8 bases and the V segment lost 2 bases, leaving 7 bases of the junction unmatched. CDR3 length equals 15 residues.

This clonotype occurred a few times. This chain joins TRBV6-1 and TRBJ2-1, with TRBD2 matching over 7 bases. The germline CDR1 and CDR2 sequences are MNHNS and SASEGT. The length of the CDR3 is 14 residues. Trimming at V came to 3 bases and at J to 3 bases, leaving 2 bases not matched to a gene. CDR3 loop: CASSEVAGYNEQFF. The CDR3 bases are TGTGCCAGCAGTGAGGTAGCGGGCTACAATGAGCAGTTCTTC.

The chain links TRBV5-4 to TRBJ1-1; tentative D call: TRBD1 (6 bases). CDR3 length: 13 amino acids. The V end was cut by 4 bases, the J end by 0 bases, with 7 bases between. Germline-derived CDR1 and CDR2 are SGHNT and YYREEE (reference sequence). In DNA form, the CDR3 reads TGTGCCAGCAGCGGGACACTGAACACTGAAGCTTTCTTT. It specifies CASSGTLNTEAFF.

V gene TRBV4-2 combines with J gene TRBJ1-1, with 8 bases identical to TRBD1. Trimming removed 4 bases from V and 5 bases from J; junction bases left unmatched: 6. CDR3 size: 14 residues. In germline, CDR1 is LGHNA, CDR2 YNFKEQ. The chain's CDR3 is CASSPLDRETEAFF. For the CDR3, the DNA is TGTGCCAGCAGCCCGCTGGACAGGGAAACTGAAGCTTTCTTT.

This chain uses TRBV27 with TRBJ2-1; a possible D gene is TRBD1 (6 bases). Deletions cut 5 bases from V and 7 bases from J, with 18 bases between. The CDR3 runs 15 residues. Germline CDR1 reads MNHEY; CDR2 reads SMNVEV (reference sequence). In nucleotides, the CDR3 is TGTGCCAGCAGTCTCCGACAGGACCTACGGAATGAGCAGTTCTTC. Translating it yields CASSLRQDLRNEQFF.